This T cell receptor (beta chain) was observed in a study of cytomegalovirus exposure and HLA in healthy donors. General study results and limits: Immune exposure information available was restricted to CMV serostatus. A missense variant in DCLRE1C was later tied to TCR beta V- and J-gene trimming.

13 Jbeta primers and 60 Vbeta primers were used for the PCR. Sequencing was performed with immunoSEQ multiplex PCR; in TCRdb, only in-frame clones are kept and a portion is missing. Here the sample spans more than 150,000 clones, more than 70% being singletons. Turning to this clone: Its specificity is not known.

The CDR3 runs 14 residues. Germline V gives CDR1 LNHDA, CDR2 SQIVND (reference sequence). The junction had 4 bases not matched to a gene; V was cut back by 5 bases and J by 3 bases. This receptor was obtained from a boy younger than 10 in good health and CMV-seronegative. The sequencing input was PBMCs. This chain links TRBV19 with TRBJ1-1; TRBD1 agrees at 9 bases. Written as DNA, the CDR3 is TGTGCCAGTAGTCCCAGGACAGGGGACACTGAAGCTTTCTTT. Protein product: CASSPRTGDTEAFF. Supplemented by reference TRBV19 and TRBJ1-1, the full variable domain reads DGGITQSPKYLFRKEGQNVTLSCEQNLNHDAMYWYRQDPGQGLRLIYYSQIVNDFQKGDIAEGYSVSREKKESFPLTVTSAQKNPTAFYLCASSPRTGDTEAFFGQGTRLTVV.